This TCR beta chain was sequenced in a study of cytomegalovirus exposure and HLA in healthy donors. PCR employed 60 Vbeta and 13 Jbeta primers. Profiled with immunoSEQ multiplex PCR; TCRdb holds only in-frame clones, not every one. This sample yields some 130,000 clones, of which roughly 74% are seen a single time; 5.5% to 8% belongs to the top ten. Deletions cut 6 bases from V and 5 bases from J, with 16 bases between. Per germline, CDR1 MDHEN and CDR2 SYDVKM. This CDR3 comprises 14 residues. Specimen: PBMCs. The J gene is TRBJ2-5, the V gene TRBV28; possibly TRBD1 for D (5 bases). This TCR came from a male donor in good health and CMV-seronegative. The CDR3 region is CASSLPQGGETQYF. CDR3 bases: TGTGCCAGCAGCCTCCCCCAGGGTGGGGAGACCCAGTACTTC.